Shown below are 18 T cell receptor beta chains from a single sample sequenced in a study of blood T cell repertoires in COVID-19. Here immunoSEQ multiplex PCR was the method, and the copy in TCRdb shows in-frame clones only, minus some. The data contain approximately 58,000 clones, about three quarters of them singletons. The specimen was peripheral blood. Source of these receptors: a man aged 70 or older with active or convalescent COVID-19.

CDR3 amino acids: CASSYSRQGNTEAFF. CDR3 DNA sequence: TGTGCCAGCAGTTACTCGAGGCAGGGAAACACTGAAGCTTTCTTT. J is TRBJ1-1 and V is TRBV6-5; D is possibly TRBD1 (5 bases). The CDR3 consists of 15 residues. Germline V gene lookup returns CDR1 MNHEY and CDR2 SVGAGI. Trimming cost V 0 bases and J 2 bases, with 10 bases left between them.

The V call is TRBV6-1, the J call TRBJ1-1, with D unresolved. Germline CDR1 is MNHNS and CDR2 is SASEGT. CDR3 size: 18 residues. Trimming took 4 bases from V and 3 from J, leaving 24 bases between them. CDR3 loop: CASSAVWEAHPVHTEAFF. CDR3 bases: TGTGCCAGCAGTGCAGTTTGGGAGGCGCACCCGGTTCACACTGAAGCTTTCTTT.

The chain uses TRBV2 and TRBJ2-7; weak D call: TRBD2 (5 bases). V was pared by 4 bases and J by 7 bases, with 8 bases between. CDR3 size: 11 residues. Germline V gene lookup returns CDR1 SNHLY and CDR2 FYNNEI. In nucleotides, the CDR3 is TGTGCCAGCAGTGTCCGAGGGGAGCAGTACTTC. It translates to CASSVRGEQYF.

This chain joins TRBV29-1 and TRBJ2-7; maybe TRBD2 (6 bases). This CDR3 comprises 11 residues. V lost 0 bases to trimming and J lost 6 bases, with 6 bases between them. CDR1 is SQVTM, CDR2 ANQGSEA, per germline. The CDR3 DNA reads as TGCAGCGTTGAAGAGGGGGGCGAGCAGTACTTC. Its translation: CSVEEGGEQYF.

The chain links TRBV4-2 to TRBJ2-3, with 10 bases identical to TRBD2. J was trimmed by 0 bases and V by 2 bases; bases with no gene match: 17. Germline V CDR1 and CDR2: LGHNA, YNFKEQ. The CDR3 runs 21 residues. CDR3 sequence reads: CASSQSLIAGGQPRSTDTQYF. CDR3 sequence (DNA): TGTGCCAGCAGCCAAAGCTTAATAGCGGGAGGCCAGCCAAGGAGCACAGATACGCAGTATTTT.

This clone was observed once. The chain employs TRBV7-3 and TRBJ2-2; maybe TRBD2 (5 bases). V lost 0 bases and J lost 7, with 15 bases in between. The CDR3 runs to 16 residues. Germline CDR1 is SGHTA and CDR2 is FQGTGA. CDR3 DNA sequence: TGTGCCAGCAGCTTAACGTTGAGCCCCGCGGGCGGGGAGCTGTTTTTT. Its protein is CASSLTLSPAGGELFF.

This clone was seen just once. This sequence joins TRBV5-4 and TRBJ2-5; 7 nucleotides align to TRBD1. The junction had 7 bases not matched to a gene; V was cut back by 4 bases and J by 1 base. The CDR3 has 15 amino acids. CDR1 is SGHNT, CDR2 YYREEE, per germline (reference sequence). Here the CDR3 DNA reads TGTGCCAGCAGCCCGGGGACAGATCCCCAAGAGACCCAGTACTTC. Its translation is CASSPGTDPQETQYF.

This clone was detected a few times. The V call is TRBV5-1, the J call TRBJ2-5; tentatively, D is TRBD1 (7 bases). Trimming removed 7 bases from V and 5 bases from J, with 18 bases in between. The CDR3 runs to 14 residues. The germline CDR1 and CDR2 sequences are SGHRS and YFSETQ. The CDR3 reads CASGGTAESETQYF. CDR3 coding DNA: TGCGCCAGCGGAGGGACAGCGGAATCGGAGACCCAGTACTTC.

The table lists this clone with a few counts. The chain joins TRBV28 to TRBJ2-2, with 7 positions matching TRBD1. Per germline, CDR1 MDHEN and CDR2 SYDVKM. This CDR3 has 15 amino acids. V shed 4 bases, J shed 4 bases, and the junction held 6 bases outside the gene matches. CDR3 residues: CASSSPGQSTGELFF. CDR3 coding DNA: TGTGCCAGCAGTTCGCCGGGACAGAGCACCGGGGAGCTGTTTTTT.

This chain links TRBV29-1 with TRBJ2-3, with 10 bases aligning to TRBD2. Germline-derived CDR1 and CDR2 are SQVTM and ANQGSEA. Trimming cost V 7 bases and J 6 bases; bases outside gene matches: 7. The CDR3 sequence is 13 residues long. The CDR3 spells CSALAGDWDTQYF. Here the CDR3 DNA reads TGCAGCGCCCTAGCGGGAGATTGGGATACGCAGTATTTT.

The rearrangement links TRBV7-2 to TRBJ1-1; the D gene is possibly TRBD1 (6 bases). This CDR3 has 16 amino acids. CDR1 SGHTA and CDR2 FQGNSA come from the germline V gene. V shed 1 base and J shed 2 bases, with 14 bases lying between them. The CDR3 loop reads CASSLDREKRNTEAFF. The CDR3 nucleotides read TGTGCCAGCAGCTTAGACAGGGAGAAGAGAAACACTGAAGCTTTCTTT.

The chain links TRBV5-4 to TRBJ1-2; D might be TRBD1 (5 bases). Germline V lookup: CDR1 SGHNT, CDR2 YYREEE (reference sequence). The ends were cut back, 1 base at V and 4 bases at J, with 11 bases in the middle. The CDR3 contains 14 residues. The CDR3 spells CASSLRGEGYGYTF. The CDR3 DNA is TGTGCCAGCAGCTTGCGGGGGGAAGGCTATGGCTACACCTTC. The whole variable domain, filled in from reference TRBV5-4 and TRBJ1-2, reads ETGVTQSPTHLIKTRGQQVTLRCSSQSGHNTVSWYQQALGQGPQFIFQYYREEENGRGNFPPRFSGLQFPNYSSELNVNALELDDSALYLCASSLRGEGYGYTFGSGTRLTVV.

The chain couples TRBV7-9 to TRBJ2-1, with 10 bases identical to TRBD2. This CDR3 has 15 amino acids. V was clipped by 11 bases and J by 4 bases; unmatched bases: 11. Germline assignment: CDR1 SEHNR and CDR2 FQNEAQ (reference sequence). CDR3 nucleotides: TGTGCCTGGGGACAAGCGGGAGGGGATTACAATGAGCAGTTCTTC. It specifies CAWGQAGGDYNEQFF. The complete variable domain, with remaining parts taken from reference TRBV7-9 and TRBJ2-1, reads DTGVSQNPRHKITKRGQNVTFRCDPISEHNRLYWYRQTLGQGPEFLTYFQNEAQLEKSRLLSDRFSAERPKGSFSTLEIQRTEQGDSAMYLCAWGQAGGDYNEQFFGPGTRLTVL.

The CDR3 protein is CASSLGQGADEQYF. In DNA, the CDR3 is TGTGCCAGCAGCTTGGGACAGGGGGCCGACGAGCAGTACTTC. The chain links TRBV11-3 to TRBJ2-7; 12 nucleotides agree with TRBD1. Germline V gene data show CDR1 as SGHNT and CDR2 as YENEEA. The length of the CDR3 is 14 residues. V shed 3 bases, J shed 5 bases, and the junction held 2 bases outside the gene matches.

The genes are TRBV18 and TRBJ1-2, with D perhaps matching TRBD1 (6 bases). Germline-derived CDR1 and CDR2 are KGHSH and LQKENI. The CDR3 contains 16 residues. V was clipped by 2 bases and J by 2 bases, with 15 bases between them. The CDR3 spells CASSPTAGTNNYGYTF. The CDR3, as DNA: TGTGCCAGCTCACCAACAGCCGGGACAAACAACTATGGCTACACCTTC.

By sample share, this clone is medium-sized. The rearrangement joins TRBV7-9 to TRBJ2-7; 12 bases are shared with TRBD2. This CDR3 spans 14 amino acids. The V gene's germline CDR1 is SEHNR and CDR2 FQNEAQ (reference sequence). The V segment lost 0 bases and the J segment 6 bases; nucleotides outside the gene matches: 0. The CDR3 DNA reads TGTGCCAGCAGCTTAGCGACTAGCGGGAGCGAGCAGTACTTC. Translating it yields CASSLATSGSEQYF.

This chain uses TRBV3-1 (or the pseudogene TRBV3-2) with TRBJ2-5; possibly TRBD1 for D (6 bases). The germline V gene has CDR1 LGHDT and CDR2 YNNKEL (reference sequence). Between the trimmed V and J ends, which lost 1 base and 5 bases, there was a span of 20 bases. This CDR3 has 17 residues. In DNA form, the CDR3 reads TGTGCCAGCAGCCAAGGAGGCGCGCAGGGGTCAGGTGAGACCCAGTACTTC. This translates into CASSQGGAQGSGETQYF.

The V gene is TRBV6-6, the J gene TRBJ1-2; 7 bases map to TRBD1. The CDR3 is made up of 13 amino acids. J lost 2 bases, V lost 4 bases, and 1 base had no gene match. Germline CDR1 is MNHNY and CDR2 is SVGAGI (reference sequence). CDR3 bases: TGTGCCAGCAGTTCGGGACAGAACTATGGCTACACCTTC. It codes for CASSSGQNYGYTF.